A single sample gave rise to the 17 T cell receptor beta chains below, sequenced in a study of early T cells in non-severe SARS-CoV-2 infection. Using its own MiXCR run on the 5' RACE reads, TCRdb lists one record per CDR3 protein. The repertoire holds 65,000 to 95,000 distinct CDR3 sequences, with 11% to 15% as singletons. Sequencing used whole blood. Receptors were obtained from an adult who was a healthcare worker with PCR-confirmed SARS-CoV-2 infection or an uninfected control (not recorded which).

The chain employs TRBV5-5 and TRBJ1-5, with D unresolved. Germline CDR1 reads SGHKS; CDR2 reads YYEKEE (reference sequence). There are 16 residues in the CDR3. The V and J ends lost 0 bases and 4 bases respectively, with 14 bases between them. CDR3 in amino acids: CASSLAWNSLNQPQHF. Written as DNA, the CDR3 is TGTGCCAGCAGCTTGGCCTGGAACAGCCTAAATCAGCCCCAGCATTTT.

This clonotype has ten or more counts. This chain connects TRBV6-6 to TRBJ2-3; D is perhaps TRBD1 or TRBD2 (6 bases each). With 0 bases removed from V and 3 bases from J, the gap between germline ends came to 13 bases. Looked up from germline, CDR1 is MNHNY and CDR2 is SVGAGI (reference sequence). This CDR3 has 16 residues. CDR3 in amino acids: CASSYSGGQGTDTQYF. The CDR3 nucleotides read TGTGCCAGCAGTTACTCGGGGGGCCAAGGAACAGATACGCAGTATTTT.

DNA for the CDR3: TGCAGCCCCCCCGGGACAGGGGACGAGCAGTACTTC. Translation gives CSPPGTGDEQYF. The chain is built from TRBV29-1 and TRBJ2-7, with 10 positions matching TRBD1. The V and J ends lost 8 bases and 5 bases, in that order; junction bases with no gene match: 6. Germline CDR1 reads SQVTM; CDR2 reads ANQGSEA. The CDR3 contains 12 residues.

This clonotype has just a few counts. The rearrangement uses TRBV9 and TRBJ1-6; no firm D call. Between the trimmed V and J ends, which lost 2 bases and 6 bases, there was a span of 6 bases. This CDR3 comprises 13 residues. Looked up from germline, CDR1 is SGDLS and CDR2 is YYNGEE. Here the CDR3 DNA reads TGTGCCAGCAGCGTCCAAATTAATTCACCCCTCCACTTT. It codes for CASSVQINSPLHF.

This clonotype was seen many times. J is TRBJ2-1 and V is TRBV20-1; D remains ambiguous. The germline V gene encodes CDR1 DFQATT and CDR2 SNEGSKA (reference sequence). The CDR3 runs to 13 residues. V was pared by 2 bases and J by 6 bases, with 11 bases between. The CDR3 DNA reads TGCAGTGCTAGAAGTTGGGCGAGCAATGAGCAGTTCTTC. Residues: CSARSWASNEQFF.

The chain couples TRBV2 to TRBJ1-2, with D maybe TRBD1 (5 bases). The CDR3 totals 16 residues. The V and J ends lost 6 bases and 3 bases respectively, with 20 bases between them. Germline CDR1 is SNHLY and CDR2 is FYNNEI. The CDR3 nucleotides read TGTGCCAGCAGGGCCGGGACGTTGGCCGGGCACTATGGCTACACCTTC. This encodes CASRAGTLAGHYGYTF.

This sequence joins TRBV28 and TRBJ1-2; a possible D gene is TRBD1 (5 bases). Trimming cost V 10 bases and J 6 bases, with 21 bases left between them. In germline, CDR1 is MDHEN, CDR2 SYDVKM. The CDR3 is 14 amino acids. The CDR3 DNA is TGTGCCACCCAGGGTACCCTATCCGGGGATGGCTACACCTTC. Amino acid sequence: CATQGTLSGDGYTF.

This clonotype has only a few counts. The rearrangement uses TRBV6-2 or TRBV6-3 and TRBJ2-7; D gene ambiguous. This CDR3 region has 12 residues. In germline, CDR1 is MNHEY, CDR2 SVGEGT. V shed 6 bases and J shed 3 bases, with 9 bases lying between them. The CDR3 bases are TGTGCCAGCAGGGCTAGTAACTACGAGCAGTACTTC. The encoded protein is CASRASNYEQYF.

In this sample, this clonotype turned up many times. This rearrangement joins TRBV5-1 to TRBJ1-3; perhaps TRBD1 as D (5 bases). V was pared by 4 bases and J by 6 bases, with 17 bases between. The germline CDR1 and CDR2 sequences are SGHRS and YFSETQ. CDR3 length: 15 amino acids. The CDR3 loop reads CASSPSGGIANTIYF. CDR3 coding DNA: TGCGCCAGCAGCCCAAGCGGGGGAATTGCAAACACCATATATTTT.

This clonotype appeared a few times. V and J are TRBV5-1 and TRBJ2-2, with D perhaps being TRBD1 or TRBD2 (5 bases each). The CDR3 sequence is 15 residues long. In germline, CDR1 is SGHRS, CDR2 YFSETQ. The CDR3 bases are TGCGCAACCCACGAGGGGCCTAGTGTGGCTGAGGTGCTGTTTTTT. It yields the protein CATHEGPSVAEVLFF.

This clonotype was seen ten or more times. V is TRBV30 and J is TRBJ1-1; 7 bases are a match to TRBD1. The CDR3 has 12 residues. Trimming cost V 2 bases and J 5 bases; bases outside gene matches: 2. Germline CDR1 and CDR2: GTSNPN and SVGIG (reference sequence). The CDR3 coding sequence is TGTGCCTGGAGTAGGGGGCGGACTGAAGCTTTCTTT. Residues: CAWSRGRTEAFF.

The CDR3 spells CASREAGGPYEQYF. Written as DNA, the CDR3 is TGTGCCAGCAGGGAGGCTGGGGGGCCCTACGAGCAGTACTTC. The chain links TRBV12-3 or TRBV12-4 to TRBJ2-7; D tentatively fits TRBD1 or TRBD2 (6 bases each). The CDR3 sequence is 14 residues long. The V end was cut by 6 bases, the J end by 2 bases, with 14 bases between.

This clonotype was counted many times. The chain combines TRBV7-9 with TRBJ2-7; D is unresolved. V was cut by 5 bases and J by 4 bases, with 12 bases left in between. The CDR3 covers 13 residues. Germline V lookup: CDR1 SEHNR, CDR2 FQNEAQ (reference sequence). In DNA form, the CDR3 reads TGTGCCAGCAGCGTGACACCCTGGTACGAGCAGTACTTC. It translates to CASSVTPWYEQYF.

This chain connects TRBV2 to TRBJ2-1; 10 nucleotides match TRBD1. CDR3 length: 12 residues. The V gene end was trimmed by 7 bases and the J gene end by 7 bases; junction bases not matched to a gene: 1. CDR1 and CDR2 (germline): SNHLY, FYNNEI. CDR3 coding DNA: TGTGCCAGCAAGGACAGGGGGAATGAGCAGTTCTTC. Translation: CASKDRGNEQFF.

This clonotype came up a few times. The chain recombines TRBV29-1 with TRBJ1-2; D unclear. Germline lookup yields CDR1 SQVTM and CDR2 ANQGSEA. The ends were cut back, 5 bases at V and 5 bases at J, with 18 bases in the middle. There are 14 residues in the CDR3. CDR3 region: CSVTESAGLYGYTF. CDR3 bases: TGCAGCGTTACCGAATCTGCGGGCCTTTATGGCTACACCTTC.

This clonotype has at least ten counts. V and J are TRBV27 and TRBJ2-7; 9 nucleotides align to TRBD1. Germline CDR1 MNHEY, CDR2 SMNVEV (reference sequence). J gave up 1 base and V 7 bases, and 5 bases lay outside the gene matches. The CDR3 is 14 residues long. The CDR3 DNA reads TGTGCCAGCAAGGACAGGGGATTTTCCTACGAGCAGTACTTC. It codes for CASKDRGFSYEQYF.

In this sample, this clonotype turned up a few times. The chain joins TRBV11-2 to TRBJ2-3; 8 bases match TRBD2. CDR3 length equals 18 residues. V lost 7 bases and J lost 5; bases outside the gene matches: 20. Germline CDR1 is SGHAT and CDR2 is FQNNGV. CDR3 nucleotide sequence: TGTGCCAGCACTCCGGGAAGTTATGGGACTAGAGGCGGAGATACGCAGTATTTT. This encodes CASTPGSYGTRGGDTQYF. Combining the CDR3 with reference TRBV11-2 and TRBJ2-3 gives the whole variable domain EAGVAQSPRYKIIEKRQSVAFWCNPISGHATLYWYQQILGQGPKLLIQFQNNGVVDDSQLPKDRFSAERLKGVDSTLKIQPAKLEDSAVYLCASTPGSYGTRGGDTQYFGPGTRLTVL.